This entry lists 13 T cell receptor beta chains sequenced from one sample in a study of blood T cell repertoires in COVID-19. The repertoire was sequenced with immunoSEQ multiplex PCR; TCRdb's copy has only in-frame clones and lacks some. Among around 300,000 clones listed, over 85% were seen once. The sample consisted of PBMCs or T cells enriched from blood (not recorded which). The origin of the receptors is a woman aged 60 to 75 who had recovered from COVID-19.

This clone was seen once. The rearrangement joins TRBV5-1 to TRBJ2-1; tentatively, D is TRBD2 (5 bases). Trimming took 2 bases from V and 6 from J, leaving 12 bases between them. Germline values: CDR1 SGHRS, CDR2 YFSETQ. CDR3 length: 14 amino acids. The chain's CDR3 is CASSFLSELNEQFF. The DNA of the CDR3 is TGCGCCAGCAGCTTCCTTAGCGAGCTCAATGAGCAGTTCTTC.

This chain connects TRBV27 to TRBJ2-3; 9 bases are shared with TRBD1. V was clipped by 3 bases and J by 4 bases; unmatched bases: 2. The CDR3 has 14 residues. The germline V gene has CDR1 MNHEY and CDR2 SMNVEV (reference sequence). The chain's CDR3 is CASSFGTGPDTQYF. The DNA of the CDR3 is TGTGCCAGCAGTTTTGGGACAGGGCCAGATACGCAGTATTTT.

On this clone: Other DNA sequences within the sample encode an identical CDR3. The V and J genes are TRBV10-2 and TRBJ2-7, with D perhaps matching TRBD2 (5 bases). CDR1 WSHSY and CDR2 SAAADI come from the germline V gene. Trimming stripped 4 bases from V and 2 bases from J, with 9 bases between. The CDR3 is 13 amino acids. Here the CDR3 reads CASSGGSPYEQYF. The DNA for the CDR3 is TGCGCCAGCAGTGGAGGGAGCCCCTACGAGCAGTACTTC.

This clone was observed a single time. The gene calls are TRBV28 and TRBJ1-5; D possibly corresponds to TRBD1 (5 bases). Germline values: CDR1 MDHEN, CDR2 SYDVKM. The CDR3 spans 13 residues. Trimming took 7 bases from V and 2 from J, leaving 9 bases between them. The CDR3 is CASKGIGNQPQHF. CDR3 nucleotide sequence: TGTGCCAGCAAGGGGATAGGCAATCAGCCCCAGCATTTT.

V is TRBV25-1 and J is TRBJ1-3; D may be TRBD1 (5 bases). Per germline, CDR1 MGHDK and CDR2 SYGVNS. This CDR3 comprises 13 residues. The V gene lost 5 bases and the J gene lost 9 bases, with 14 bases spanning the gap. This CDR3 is CASSMTEPATIYF. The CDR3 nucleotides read TGTGCCAGCAGTATGACAGAGCCAGCCACCATATATTTT.

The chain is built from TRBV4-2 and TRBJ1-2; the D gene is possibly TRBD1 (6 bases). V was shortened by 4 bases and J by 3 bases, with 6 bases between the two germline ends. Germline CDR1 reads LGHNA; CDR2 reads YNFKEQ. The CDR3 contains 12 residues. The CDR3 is CASSRGHYGYTF. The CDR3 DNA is TGTGCCAGCAGCCGGGGGCACTATGGCTACACCTTC.

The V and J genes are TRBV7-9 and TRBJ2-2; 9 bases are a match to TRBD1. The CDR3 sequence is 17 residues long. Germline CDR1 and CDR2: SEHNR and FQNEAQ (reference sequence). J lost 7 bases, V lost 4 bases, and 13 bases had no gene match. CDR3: CASSSRPGQGMVGELFF. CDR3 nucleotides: TGTGCCAGCAGCTCCCGACCGGGACAGGGAATGGTCGGGGAGCTGTTTTTT.

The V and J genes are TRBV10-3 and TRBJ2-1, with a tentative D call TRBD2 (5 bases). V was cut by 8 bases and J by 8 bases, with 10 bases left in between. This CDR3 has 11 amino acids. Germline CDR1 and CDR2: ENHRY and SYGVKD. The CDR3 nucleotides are TGTGCCATCGGACTCGGCGATGAGCAGTTCTTC. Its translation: CAIGLGDEQFF.

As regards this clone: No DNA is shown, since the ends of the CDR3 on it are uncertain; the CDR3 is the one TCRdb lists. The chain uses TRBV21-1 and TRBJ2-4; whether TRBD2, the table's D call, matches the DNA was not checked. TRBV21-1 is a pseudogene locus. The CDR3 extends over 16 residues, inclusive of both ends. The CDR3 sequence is CASSKVAAGAKNIQYF.

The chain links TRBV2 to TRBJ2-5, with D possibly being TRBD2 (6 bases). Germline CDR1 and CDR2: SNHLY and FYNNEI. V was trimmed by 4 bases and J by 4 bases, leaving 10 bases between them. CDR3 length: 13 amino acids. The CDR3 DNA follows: TGTGCCAGCAGTGGGCGGGACGGAGAGACCCAGTACTTC. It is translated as CASSGRDGETQYF.

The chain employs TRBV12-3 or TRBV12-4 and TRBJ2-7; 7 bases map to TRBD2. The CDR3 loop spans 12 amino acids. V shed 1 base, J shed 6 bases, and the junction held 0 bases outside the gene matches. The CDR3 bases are TGTGCCAGCAGTTTAGGGGAGGGCGAGCAGTACTTC. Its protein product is CASSLGEGEQYF.

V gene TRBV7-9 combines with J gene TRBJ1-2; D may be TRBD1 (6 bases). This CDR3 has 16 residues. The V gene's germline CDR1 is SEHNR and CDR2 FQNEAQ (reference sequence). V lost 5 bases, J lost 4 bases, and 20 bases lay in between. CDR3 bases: TGTGCCAGCAGCCCGCGCCCGGGGGGGCGGATCTATGGCTACACCTTC. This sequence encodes CASSPRPGGRIYGYTF.

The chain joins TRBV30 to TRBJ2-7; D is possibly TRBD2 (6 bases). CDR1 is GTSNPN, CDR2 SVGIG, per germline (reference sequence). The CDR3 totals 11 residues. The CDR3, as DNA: TGTGCTGGGAGGTTAGACTACGAGCAGTACTTC. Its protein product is CAGRLDYEQYF. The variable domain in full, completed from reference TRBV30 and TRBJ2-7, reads SQTIHQWPATLVQPVGSPLSLECTVEGTSNPNLYWYRQAAGRGLQLLFYSVGIGQISSEVPQNLSASRPQDRQFILSSKKLLLSDSGFYLCAGRLDYEQYFGPGTRLTVT.